This T cell receptor (beta chain) derives from a study of beta chain features in type 1 diabetes. Germline values: CDR1 LNHDA, CDR2 SQIVND (reference sequence). With 0 bases removed from V and 1 base from J, the gap between germline ends came to 12 bases. The CDR3 runs to 17 residues. Every bit of the isolated RNA underwent reverse transcription, so sequencing read expressed TCRB transcripts. Roughly 3.6 million reads, on average, came from each naive, central memory and regulatory T cell sample. Produced via immunoSEQ multiplex PCR; TCRdb's table is partial and in-frame only. The data contain approximately 41,000 clones, 66% of them singletons. A sort by CD45RO/CCR7/CD25/CD127/CD95/CD27 yielded CD4+ naive, central memory, regulatory and stem cell-like memory cells. Each sorted fraction was over 95% pure. This clone was observed a handful of times. Its antigen is unknown. Findings of the study overall: Shorter TCRB CDR3s, moderately but significantly so, marked every one of the four CD4+ subsets in Type 1 diabetes patients. The study found fewer insertions and more deletions at VDJ junctions in type 1 diabetes patients.

The source of this sequence is a man aged 25-45 years with type 1 diabetes. Some clones in this sample may be carry-over from other donors' samples. The gene calls are TRBV19 and TRBJ2-2; tentatively, D is TRBD2 (5 bases). The sample was Tregs from blood. CDR3 sequence: CASSIDFGAGNTGELFF. CDR3 DNA: TGTGCCAGTAGTATAGATTTCGGCGCGGGGAACACCGGGGAGCTGTTTTTT. Using reference TRBV19 and TRBJ2-2 for the parts outside the CDR3, the full variable domain is DGGITQSPKYLFRKEGQNVTLSCEQNLNHDAMYWYRQDPGQGLRLIYYSQIVNDFQKGDIAEGYSVSREKKESFPLTVTSAQKNPTAFYLCASSIDFGAGNTGELFFGEGSRLTVL.